This T cell receptor beta chain was obtained from a study of blood T cell repertoires in COVID-19 (dated by TCRdb to about 2020). General notes on the study: The collaborator samples originated in the United States, Italy and Spain and spanned the acute and convalescent phases of COVID-19. Nearly every sample came with metadata listing a de-identified subject ID, COVID-19 status, age in years and sex. Samples were obtained from the ongoing ImmuneRACE study (first 160 participants) and from about 1,300 subjects provided by 6 global collaborators. The prospective study material was composed of cDNA or gDNA derived from T cells, B-cell-depleted T cells, or PBMCs. The dataset comprised deeply sampled blood TCRbeta repertoires from subjects exposed to, actively infected with, or recovered from COVID-19. Where available, HLA class I and class II types were taken from metadata supplied by the sample provider and were not determined by assay-based typing. The repertoires were released in a freely available public database meant as a resource for research on the immune response to SARS-CoV-2. Overall study outcomes, separate from this receptor: How much clinical and demographic metadata was included differed by source and by participant, and the metadata was provided uncurated.

Trimming removed 1 base from V and 2 bases from J; the gene matches leave 8 bases unexplained. CDR1 and CDR2, per the germline V gene (reference sequence), are GTSNPN and SVGIG. From its cysteine to its phenylalanine, the CDR3 spans 16 amino acids. The sequence is cut down to CDR3 DNA, 48 bases in frame from base 1. TCRbeta CDR3 regions were amplified from genomic DNA using the immunoSEQ Assay, a bias-controlled multiplex PCR. The paper's processing steps were these. The number of nucleated cells in each sample was estimated by amplification of reference gene primers within the assay. To quantify the absolute abundance of each unique TCRbeta CDR3 rearrangement, sequence reads were collapsed and filtered. For each sample, productive Simpson clonality was calculated as the square root of Simpson's diversity index across productive rearrangements. The table comes from immuneACCESS by way of TCRdb, which keeps in-frame sequences with V and J called. Part of the clones is missing from these tables; in studies checked, under half for an unresolved V gene and the rest for unknown reasons. Clonal size and the V and J genes are those of that table, whereas D and trimming came from the DNA. The sample records about 51,000 clones, around 93% of which are singletons. The top ten clones comprise more than 3% of the sample.

With regard to this clone: Its antigen specificity is not known. No base quality information exists; no much larger clone differs at one position.

Whole blood was collected in K2EDTA tubes by collaborating institutions according to the institutions' own protocols. For TCRbeta analysis, collaborators shipped samples in one of three forms: frozen whole blood, isolated PBMCs, or DNA extracted from either of those sample types. Material for sequencing was peripheral blood. This receptor was obtained from a man aged 45-65 years with acute or convalescent COVID-19. The rearranged chain carries TRBV30 and TRBJ2-3; TRBD2 matches 8 bases in the middle. The CDR3 reads as follows: CAWSGKTSDYTDTQYF. In nucleotide form, the sequence is TGTGCCTGGAGTGGAAAGACTAGCGACTACACAGATACGCAGTATTTT. The variable domain in full, with residues beyond the CDR3 obtained from the reference TRBV30 and TRBJ2-3 genes, is SQTIHQWPATLVQPVGSPLSLECTVEGTSNPNLYWYRQAAGRGLQLLFYSVGIGQISSEVPQNLSASRPQDRQFILSSKKLLLSDSGFYLCAWSGKTSDYTDTQYFGPGTRLTVL.